The 17 T cell receptor beta chains below come from one sample, sequenced in a study of T cell responses to AZD1222 COVID-19 vaccine. Profiled with immunoSEQ multiplex PCR; TCRdb holds only in-frame clones, not every one. The sample carries approximately 270,000 clones, 90% to 95% recorded once. The source was peripheral blood, collected 28 days after the second AZD1222 dose. The receptors originated from an adult who received the AZD1222 COVID-19 vaccine.

The chain links TRBV5-6 to TRBJ2-6, with D possibly matching TRBD1 (6 bases). Germline V CDR1 and CDR2: SGHDT, YYEEEE. The CDR3 length is 18 residues. Trimming took off 1 base at V and 0 bases at J, with 14 bases between the two ends. The CDR3 reads CASSLIHRDLSGANVLTF. CDR3 DNA: TGTGCCAGCAGCTTGATTCACAGGGACCTCTCTGGGGCCAACGTCCTGACTTTC.

The rearrangement joins TRBV28 to TRBJ2-1; no reliable D call. Deletions cut 9 bases from V and 2 bases from J, with 14 bases between. CDR1 MDHEN and CDR2 SYDVKM come from the germline V gene. This CDR3 has 14 amino acids. The CDR3, as DNA: TGTGCCAGTAAAGGGCGCGGAGCCTACAATGAGCAGTTCTTC. This codes for CASKGRGAYNEQFF.

The genes are TRBV12-3 or TRBV12-4 and TRBJ1-2; D unresolved. This CDR3 region has 13 residues. V was cut by 7 bases and J by 6 bases, with 15 bases left in between. CDR3 sequence reads: CASTLTVVNGYTF. CDR3 bases: TGTGCCAGCACCTTAACAGTGGTAAATGGCTACACCTTC.

The chain carries TRBV4-3 and TRBJ2-7; D gene uncertain. Germline V lookup: CDR1 LGHNA, CDR2 YSLEER. This CDR3 spans 13 amino acids. V shed 0 bases and J shed 9 bases, with 12 bases lying between them. The CDR3 reads CASSQDSLTRQYF. CDR3 sequence (DNA): TGCGCCAGCAGCCAAGATAGCCTCACAAGGCAGTACTTC.

The chain combines TRBV20-1 with TRBJ1-2; no clear D gene. CDR3 length equals 10 residues. The V end was cut by 4 bases, the J end by 4 bases, with 4 bases between. Germline values: CDR1 DFQATT, CDR2 SNEGSKA (reference sequence). CDR3 in DNA: TGCAGTGCTATGGGCTATGGCTACACCTTC. It translates to CSAMGYGYTF.

The chain joins TRBV24-1 to TRBJ2-1, with a weak D call TRBD1 (6 bases). Germline assignment: CDR1 KGHDR and CDR2 SFDVKD. The V end was cut by 3 bases, the J end by 0 bases, with 14 bases between. The CDR3 loop spans 17 amino acids. The CDR3 region is CATSDLGQTSSYNEQFF. CDR3 nucleotide sequence: TGTGCCACCAGTGATCTCGGACAGACGAGCTCCTACAATGAGCAGTTCTTC.

The chain carries TRBV2 and TRBJ1-5, with D unclear. V lost 5 bases to trimming and J lost 4 bases, with 12 bases between them. The CDR3 sequence is 14 residues long. Germline CDR1 and CDR2: SNHLY and FYNNEI. This chain's CDR3 is CASSPAAGNQPQHF. CDR3 sequence (DNA): TGTGCCAGCAGTCCCGCGGCGGGGAATCAGCCCCAGCATTTT.

This chain connects TRBV9 to TRBJ1-1; no clear D. V gave up 8 bases and J gave up 1 base, with 15 bases separating them. CDR3 size: 14 residues. The germline V gene encodes CDR1 SGDLS and CDR2 YYNGEE. As DNA, the CDR3 is TGTGCCAGTACCTATGACCAAGGGAACACTGAAGCTTTCTTT. This codes for CASTYDQGNTEAFF.

The V and J genes are TRBV7-9 and TRBJ2-7; the D gene is possibly TRBD1 (5 bases). This CDR3 is 12 amino acids long. Germline CDR1 is SEHNR and CDR2 is FQNEAQ (reference sequence). V was trimmed by 5 bases and J by 3 bases, leaving 8 bases between them. The CDR3 spells CASSTGNYEQYF. The CDR3 DNA follows: TGTGCCAGCAGCACAGGAAACTACGAGCAGTACTTC.

This sequence joins TRBV4-3 and TRBJ2-3, with D uncertain. This CDR3 spans 14 amino acids. CDR1 and CDR2 from the germline V gene are LGHNA and YSLEER. The V and J ends lost 1 base and 2 bases respectively, with 7 bases between them. The CDR3 spells CASSQGSYTDTQYF. The CDR3 DNA reads as TGCGCCAGCAGCCAAGGGTCCTACACAGATACGCAGTATTTT.

This chain connects TRBV6-5 to TRBJ2-1, with 8 bases that match TRBD2. V was clipped by 8 bases and J by 8 bases; unmatched bases: 14. Per germline, CDR1 MNHEY and CDR2 SVGAGI. The CDR3 runs 15 residues. The chain's CDR3 is CASRLNGAGVDEQFF. DNA of the CDR3: TGTGCCAGCCGGCTGAATGGAGCGGGAGTCGATGAGCAGTTCTTC.

CDR3 sequence: CASSLTHGSPLHF. The DNA for the CDR3 is TGTGCCAGCAGTTTAACCCACGGTTCACCCCTCCACTTT. This chain connects TRBV28 to TRBJ1-6; D is unresolved. Trimming took 2 bases from V and 9 from J, leaving 8 bases between them. Germline assignment: CDR1 MDHEN and CDR2 SYDVKM. The CDR3 is 13 residues long.

V gene TRBV11-1 combines with J gene TRBJ2-7; 7 bases map to TRBD1. This CDR3 is 14 amino acids long. Per the germline V gene, CDR1 is SGHAT and CDR2 is FQDESV (reference sequence). V trimming: 2 bases; J trimming: 1 base; junction bases outside the gene matches: 2. The CDR3 spells CASSLRDSSYEQYF. CDR3 DNA: TGTGCCAGCAGCTTAAGGGACAGTTCCTACGAGCAGTACTTC.

V and J are TRBV7-8 and TRBJ2-7, with D perhaps matching TRBD2 (6 bases). Germline lookup yields CDR1 SGHVS and CDR2 FQNEAQ. This CDR3 has 15 residues. Trimming shortened V by 2 bases and J by 0 bases, and 11 bases separated the two germline ends. The CDR3 region has the DNA TGTGCCAGCAGCTTATGGGACTCGACCTCCTACGAGCAGTACTTC. It yields the protein CASSLWDSTSYEQYF.

This clone was recorded only once. The chain recombines TRBV7-3 with TRBJ2-3, with TRBD2 identical over 10 bases. CDR3 length: 15 amino acids. CDR1 and CDR2 (germline): SGHTA, FQGTGA. The ends lost 3 bases at V and 6 bases at J; junction bases unmatched: 6. The CDR3, as DNA: TGTGCCAGCAGCTTTACTAGCGGGGTGGGGGATACGCAGTATTTT. Amino acid sequence: CASSFTSGVGDTQYF.

Concerning this clone itself: Other DNA sequences in this sample translate to the same CDR3. The V and J genes are TRBV5-1 and TRBJ2-5; no reliable D call. Trimming removed 1 base from V and 5 bases from J, with 6 bases in between. The germline V gene has CDR1 SGHRS and CDR2 YFSETQ. The CDR3 has 12 amino acids. The chain's CDR3 is CASSLFQETQYF. As DNA, the CDR3 is TGCGCCAGCAGCTTGTTCCAGGAGACCCAGTACTTC.

This sequence joins TRBV19 and TRBJ2-3; D is undetermined. The CDR3 is 15 amino acids. Germline lookup yields CDR1 LNHDA and CDR2 SQIVND (reference sequence). V shed 8 bases and J shed 3 bases, with 18 bases lying between them. CDR3 amino acids: CASRDTAVRTDTQYF. The CDR3 bases are TGTGCCAGTCGAGACACCGCGGTGCGGACAGATACGCAGTATTTT.